The 18 T cell receptor beta chains below were found in one sample sequenced in a study of beta chain features in type 1 diabetes. The study reverse transcribed the entire isolated RNA, so it sequenced expressed TCRB transcripts. Generated by immunoSEQ multiplex PCR, the TCRdb table keeps only in-frame clones and is missing some. The sample consists of some 270,000 clones, approximately 14% of them appearing once. The sequenced sample consisted of naive CD4+ T cells from blood. These receptors were obtained from a woman aged 40 to 50 in good health.

The table lists this clone with a few counts. The chain couples TRBV7-6 to TRBJ2-1; D is unresolved. Germline CDR1 is SGHVS and CDR2 is FNYEAQ. Trimming removed 5 bases from V and 0 bases from J, with 11 bases in between. The CDR3 is 15 residues long. The CDR3 DNA reads as TGTGCCAGCAGCAGAACAGAGAACTCCTACAATGAGCAGTTCTTC. This codes for CASSRTENSYNEQFF.

There are many counts of this clone. The chain links TRBV27 to TRBJ2-1; possible D gene TRBD2, 5 bases. Looked up from germline, CDR1 is MNHEY and CDR2 is SMNVEV (reference sequence). V gave up 2 bases and J gave up 7 bases, with 18 bases separating them. This CDR3 contains 16 residues. The CDR3 sequence: CASSLLGEGPGNEQFF. CDR3 in DNA: TGTGCCAGCAGTTTACTCGGAGAGGGCCCCGGGAATGAGCAGTTCTTC.

This clone was observed a handful of times. The J gene is TRBJ2-7, the V gene TRBV29-1; 8 bases line up with TRBD1. The CDR3 extends over 15 amino acids. Germline V CDR1 and CDR2: SQVTM, ANQGSEA. After removal of 4 bases from V and 5 bases from J, the junction contained 13 bases not matched to a gene. CDR3 DNA sequence: TGCAGCGTTGGTTTCGGCCTTCGGACAGGGAACGAGCAGTACTTC. It is translated as CSVGFGLRTGNEQYF.

The chain links TRBV4-1 to TRBJ1-3, with D perhaps TRBD1 (5 bases). CDR1 and CDR2 from the germline V gene are MGHRA and YSYEKL. The CDR3 sequence is 15 residues long. With 1 base removed from V and 7 bases from J, the gap between germline ends came to 14 bases. The CDR3 coding sequence is TGCGCCAGCAGCCAAGCTCAGGGAGGCCTGAACACCATATATTTT. It codes for CASSQAQGGLNTIYF.

A word on this clone: A junction end diverges from the germline sequence, so it may reflect a read error. The chain links TRBV5-1 to TRBJ2-5; D unresolved. Germline CDR1 SGHRS, CDR2 YFSETQ. The CDR3 runs 12 residues. CDR3 loop: CAGSVYQETQYF. DNA of the CDR3: TGCGCCGGCAGCGTCTACCAAGAGACCCAGTACTTC.

This clone was seen a handful of times. The chain couples TRBV6-6 to TRBJ1-5, with a tentative D call TRBD1 (5 bases). Trimming removed 6 bases from V and 0 bases from J, with 12 bases in between. Germline V gene sequence: CDR1 MNHNY, CDR2 SVGAGI (reference sequence). The CDR3 sequence is 15 residues long. CDR3 loop: CASRLGHYSNQPQHF. The CDR3 DNA follows: TGTGCCAGCAGACTCGGACATTATAGCAATCAGCCCCAGCATTTT.

V gene TRBV18 combines with J gene TRBJ2-1; D gene ambiguous. V gave up 0 bases and J gave up 9 bases, with 9 bases separating them. CDR3 length: 13 amino acids. Germline CDR1 is KGHSH and CDR2 is LQKENI. CDR3 coding DNA: TGTGCCAGCTCACCACCGGCTAGTATTGAGCAGTTCTTC. Its translation is CASSPPASIEQFF. Looking up the rest from reference TRBV18 and TRBJ2-1 gives the full variable domain: NAGVMQNPRHLVRRRGQEARLRCSPMKGHSHVYWYRQLPEEGLKFMVYLQKENIIDESGMPKERFSAEFPKEGPSILRIQQVVRGDSAAYFCASSPPASIEQFFGPGTRLTVL.

This clone was detected a few times. This chain uses TRBV6-5 with TRBJ1-5; tentatively, D is TRBD1 (5 bases). V was shortened by 8 bases and J by 7 bases, with 12 bases between the two germline ends. Per the germline V gene, CDR1 is MNHEY and CDR2 is SVGAGI. This CDR3 region has 12 residues. For the CDR3, the DNA is TGTGCCAGCCGGGGGAGCGGGCAGCCCCAGCATTTT. Translated: CASRGSGQPQHF.

The V and J genes are TRBV4-2 and TRBJ2-5, with TRBD2 matching 11 bases. TRBJ2-7 matches the DNA end more closely, so the J call is doubtful. CDR1 LGHNA and CDR2 YNFKEQ come from the germline V gene. The CDR3 sequence is 16 residues long. Here the CDR3 reads CASSQEGTSGAYEQYF. The CDR3 nucleotides are TGTGCCAGCAGCCAAGAGGGGACTAGCGGAGCCTACGAGCAGTACTTC.

This clone has more than one count but fewer than ten. The CDR3 bases are TGCGCCAGTTCCCGGGACAGGGGGTACGAGCAGTACTTC. Its protein product is CASSRDRGYEQYF. The V call is TRBV10-1, the J call TRBJ2-7; the match to TRBD1 covers 11 bases. With V trimmed by 9 bases and J by 4 bases, 5 bases remained unmatched. The CDR3 sequence is 13 residues long. The germline CDR1 and CDR2 sequences are WNHNN and SYGVQD (reference sequence).

The chain has TRBV2 and TRBJ2-1, with TRBD2 matching over 9 bases. With 3 bases clipped from V and 8 bases from J, the junction kept 11 bases outside the gene matches. Germline values: CDR1 SNHLY, CDR2 FYNNEI. This CDR3 is built from 16 residues. The CDR3 loop reads CASSESIAGGPYEQFF. The CDR3 nucleotides read TGTGCCAGCAGTGAGTCTATTGCGGGGGGGCCATATGAGCAGTTCTTC.

The sample holds one count of this clone. This rearrangement joins TRBV6-5 to TRBJ2-3; 10 bases match TRBD1. The J segment lost 6 bases and the V segment lost 6 bases, leaving 9 bases of the junction unmatched. This CDR3 contains 15 residues. CDR1 MNHEY and CDR2 SVGAGI come from the germline V gene. CDR3 in amino acids: CASRAVGTGADTQYF. The CDR3 coding sequence is TGTGCCAGCAGAGCCGTGGGGACAGGGGCCGATACGCAGTATTTT.

V usage is TRBV20-1 and J usage is TRBJ1-1; 7 positions match TRBD1. The CDR3 runs to 11 residues. Losses at the gene ends were 1 base for V and 8 bases for J; bases not matched to a gene: 1. The germline V gene encodes CDR1 DFQATT and CDR2 SNEGSKA (reference sequence). The CDR3 is CSARGDSEAFF. CDR3 sequence (DNA): TGCAGTGCTAGAGGGGACAGCGAAGCTTTCTTT.

This clone was seen just once. V is TRBV9 and J is TRBJ2-2; TRBD1 agrees at 7 bases. The CDR3 contains 14 residues. V shed 2 bases, J shed 6 bases, and the junction held 4 bases outside the gene matches. Germline V gives CDR1 SGDLS, CDR2 YYNGEE. CDR3 sequence (DNA): TGTGCCAGCAGCGTTGGGACAGCGTCCGGGGAGCTGTTTTTT. It yields the protein CASSVGTASGELFF.

The chain has TRBV27 and TRBJ2-2; TRBD2 aligns across 9 bases. The CDR3 sequence is 16 residues long. V dropped 5 bases and J dropped 7; count of bases not matched to a gene: 11. From germline, CDR1 is MNHEY and CDR2 SMNVEV (reference sequence). DNA of the CDR3: TGTGCCAGCAGTGCTCTTGGCGGGGGGGGTTTCGGGGAGCTGTTTTTT. The encoded protein is CASSALGGGGFGELFF.

The chain joins TRBV7-2 to TRBJ2-7; 7 bases are a match to TRBD1. Germline CDR1 reads SGHTA; CDR2 reads FQGNSA. Losses at the gene ends were 8 bases for V and 3 bases for J; bases not matched to a gene: 16. The CDR3 length is 16 residues. The CDR3 DNA sequence: TGTGCCAGCGCACACTCGTGGGGACAGAACCACTACGAGCAGTACTTC. Translating it yields CASAHSWGQNHYEQYF.

This clone has a handful of counts. This chain joins TRBV29-1 and TRBJ1-1; D unclear. Trimming cost V 7 bases and J 2 bases, with 14 bases left between them. The germline V gene has CDR1 SQVTM and CDR2 ANQGSEA. The CDR3 length is 13 residues. The chain's CDR3 is CSAEGELNTEAFF. CDR3 DNA: TGCAGCGCCGAGGGCGAGCTTAACACTGAAGCTTTCTTT.

In its sample, this clone was seen a few times. This chain links TRBV18 with TRBJ1-2, with D unclear. V lost 2 bases, J lost 11 bases, and 18 bases lay in between. Germline CDR1 reads KGHSH; CDR2 reads LQKENI. The CDR3 is made up of 14 amino acids. The DNA for the CDR3 is TGTGCCAGCTCACCAAGAGAGGATACGGCCCGGTACACCTTC. Amino acid sequence: CASSPREDTARYTF.